Listed below are T cell receptor beta chains from one sample, sequenced in a study of T cell repertoires in cytomegalovirus infection. From the reads, TCRdb called clonotypes with MiXCR, one entry per CDR3 protein. The profile shows roughly 700,000 distinct CDR3 sequences, around 31% of them singletons. No antigens are known for them. This sample comprised cultured PBMCs, obtained from culture after CMV antigen stimulation. All receptors come from a human donor in good health (CMV status not recorded). Some clones in this sample may be carry-over from other donors' samples. Each CDR3 is given with its conserved first and last residue. The D gene is left open where the match is weak. Only some rows state a clone size, as once, few, many or a class for expanded clones.

V gene	J gene	D gene	clone size	CDR3 protein	CDR3 DNA
TRBV30	TRBJ1-1	TRBD1	few	CAYNRGGTEAFF	TGTGCCTATAACAGGGGGGGCACTGAAGCTTTCTTT
TRBV15	TRBJ2-3	.	.	CATSTRQAEPSLNTQYF	TGTGCCACCAGCACAAGACAAGCCGAACCCAGTTTGAATACGCAGTATTTT
TRBV7-2	TRBJ2-5	.	few	CASSKRQTQETQYF	TGTGCCAGCAGCAAAAGACAGACCCAAGAGACCCAGTACTTC
TRBV4-3	TRBJ2-1	TRBD1	few	CASSQEGGRGRLSYNEQFF	TGCGCCAGCAGCCAAGAAGGGGGCAGGGGCCGCCTTTCCTACAATGAGCAGTTCTTC
TRBV12-3/TRBV12-4	TRBJ1-1	.	few	CASSGGGKSEAFF	TGTGCCAGCTCGGGGGGCGGAAAGTCTGAAGCTTTCTTT
TRBV5-6	TRBJ2-5	.	many	CASSSGVAGETQYF	TGTGCCAGCAGCTCAGGGGTAGCAGGAGAGACCCAGTACTTC
TRBV20-1	TRBJ2-7	.	.	CSARPLQGMSYEQYF	TGCAGTGCTAGACCCCTACAGGGTATGTCCTACGAGCAGTACTTC
TRBV19	TRBJ1-5	.	.	CASSMVGFRGPQHF	TGTGCCAGTAGTATGGTGGGGTTCCGTGGACCCCAGCATTTT
TRBV7-2	TRBJ1-2	TRBD1	many	CASSSQTGGAYGYTF	TGTGCCAGCAGCTCCCAGACAGGGGGAGCCTATGGCTACACCTTC
TRBV7-8	TRBJ2-7	.	many	CASSLTRTIGSELLRTYEQYF	TGTGCCAGCAGCCTAACTAGGACCATAGGGTCGGAACTACTCCGAACTTACGAGCAGTACTTC
TRBV23-1	TRBJ1-2	.	once	CASSRLRSLNYGYTF	TGCGCCAGCAGTCGCCTAAGGAGTTTAAACTATGGCTACACCTTC
TRBV7-2	TRBJ1-5	.	many	CASSFQGNQPQHF	TGTGCCAGCAGCTTCCAGGGGAATCAGCCCCAGCATTTT
TRBV7-9	TRBJ2-5	TRBD1	.	CASSFIRGQGRETQYF	TGTGCCAGCAGCTTCATCCGAGGACAGGGTAGGGAGACCCAGTACTTC
TRBV28	TRBJ1-1	.	.	CASDEPGQATTEAFF	TGTGCCAGCGACGAACCCGGGCAGGCCACCACTGAAGCTTTCTTT
TRBV6-5	TRBJ1-4	.	.	CASSYGIATNEKLFF	TGTGCCAGCAGTTACGGGATAGCAACTAATGAAAAACTGTTTTTT
TRBV2	TRBJ1-2	.	.	CASSSRTLDSDYGYTF	TGTGCCAGCAGCTCACGAACACTGGACAGCGACTATGGCTACACCTTC
TRBV7-8	TRBJ1-2	.	.	CASSLALPRDGYTF	TGTGCCAGCAGCTTAGCGTTACCGAGGGATGGCTACACCTTC
TRBV6-1	TRBJ1-6	TRBD1	.	CASSEARTGVDSPLHF	TGTGCCAGCAGTGAAGCGCGGACAGGGGTAGATTCACCCCTCCACTTT
TRBV6-2/TRBV6-3	TRBJ2-7	TRBD1	.	CASSYSPGGYDEQYF	TGTGCCAGCAGTTACTCCCCAGGGGGATACGACGAGCAGTACTTC
TRBV7-2	TRBJ1-1	.	many	CASSWQGGTEAFF	TGTGCCAGCAGCTGGCAGGGCGGAACTGAAGCTTTCTTT
TRBV7-8	TRBJ2-5	.	few	CASSFARQETQYF	TGTGCCAGCAGCTTTGCCCGCCAAGAGACCCAGTACTTC
TRBV19	TRBJ1-5	.	.	CASSQDTINQPQHF	TGTGCCAGTAGCCAGGACACCATCAATCAGCCCCAGCATTTT
TRBV11-3	TRBJ2-7	.	few	CASSASRAPYEQYF	TGTGCCAGCAGCGCGAGCCGGGCCCCCTACGAGCAGTACTTC
TRBV4-1	TRBJ2-3	.	.	CASSQVAAFGTDTQYF	TGCGCCAGCAGCCAAGTAGCAGCCTTTGGCACAGATACGCAGTATTTT
TRBV7-2	TRBJ2-2	.	.	CASSRGVAGELFF	TGTGCCAGCTCCAGGGGGGTGGCCGGGGAGCTGTTTTTT
TRBV29-1	TRBJ2-1	TRBD2	few	CSVGGMGGLSNEQFF	TGCAGCGTTGGTGGGATGGGGGGACTATCTAACGAGCAGTTCTTC
TRBV7-2	TRBJ2-5	TRBD2	.	CASSLALSSSGRAEETQYF	TGTGCCAGCAGCTTAGCACTTTCGAGTAGCGGGAGGGCCGAAGAGACCCAGTACTTC
TRBV7-2	TRBJ1-2	.	few	CASTSLGSAGIYGYTF	TGTGCCAGCACCTCCTTAGGATCCGCAGGGATATATGGCTACACCTTC